This T cell receptor (beta chain) was retrieved from a study of healthy donors' naive CD4 and CD8 T cells. TCR libraries were built from approximately 0.55 ug of total RNA by linear amplification. From the reads, TCRdb called clonotypes with MiXCR, one entry per CDR3 protein. The sample has approximately 200,000 distinct CDR3 sequences, over 60% seen once. This receptor was identified in a pool of human donors in good health; the sample pools cells from several healthy donors. Sequences were obtained from naive CD4+ and CD8+ T cells sorted from blood, pooled from several donors.

CDR3 coding DNA: TGTGCCTGGAGTGTAGGGCCAGATACGCAGTATTTT. Its translation: CAWSVGPDTQYF. The chain recombines TRBV30 with TRBJ2-3; D ambiguous. This CDR3 has 12 residues. The V and J ends lost 0 bases and 4 bases respectively, with 5 bases between them. Germline V gene data show CDR1 as GTSNPN and CDR2 as SVGIG (reference sequence).